Below are 7 T cell receptor beta chains sequenced from a single sample in a study of early T cells in non-severe SARS-CoV-2 infection. TCRdb called the 5' RACE reads again in MiXCR, with one record for every CDR3 protein. There are 30,000 to 40,000 distinct CDR3 sequences in the sample; 4% to 5% occur only once, and over 5% lies in the top ten. The sample was whole blood. Every receptor here comes from an adult who was a healthcare worker with PCR-confirmed SARS-CoV-2 infection or an uninfected control (not recorded which).

This clonotype was recorded at least ten times. The chain employs TRBV15 and TRBJ1-2, with TRBD1 matching 7 bases. Germline CDR1 is LNHNV and CDR2 is YYDKDF (reference sequence). V lost 3 bases, J lost 8 bases, and 6 bases stayed unmatched. This CDR3 spans 13 amino acids. CDR3 sequence reads: CATSSRTGQGYTF. The DNA of the CDR3 is TGTGCCACCAGCAGCAGGACAGGTCAGGGCTACACCTTC.

The chain recombines TRBV5-1 with TRBJ1-3; D is uncertain. The germline CDR1 and CDR2 sequences are SGHRS and YFSETQ. V dropped 5 bases and J dropped 0 bases, with 15 bases sitting between them. This CDR3 is built from 16 residues. The CDR3 bases are TGCGCCAGCAGGGACGGCACCGGGATCTCTGGAAACACCATATATTTT. This gives the protein CASRDGTGISGNTIYF.

This clonotype was picked up many times. The chain's CDR3 is CASSPRDREETQYF. The CDR3 region has the DNA TGTGCCAGCAGCCCTAGGGACAGAGAAGAGACCCAGTACTTC. V usage is TRBV12-3 or TRBV12-4 and J usage is TRBJ2-5, with 7 bases matching TRBD1. V shed 6 bases and J 3 bases; nucleotides not matched to a gene: 7. The CDR3 runs 14 residues.

Many counts were recorded for this clonotype. The chain is built from TRBV14 and TRBJ2-7, with D uncertain. This CDR3 region has 15 residues. Trimming took 1 base from V and 0 from J, leaving 10 bases between them. CDR1 is SGHDN, CDR2 FVKESK, per germline. Here the CDR3 reads CASSQGLGTSYEQYF. Written as DNA, the CDR3 is TGTGCCAGCAGCCAAGGGTTGGGCACCTCCTACGAGCAGTACTTC.

The sample holds many counts of this clonotype. The chain couples TRBV5-1 to TRBJ2-2; TRBD2 is a possible D gene (5 bases). V shed 0 bases and J shed 0 bases, with 9 bases lying between them. The CDR3 has 16 amino acids. Germline V gene sequence: CDR1 SGHRS, CDR2 YFSETQ. CDR3 sequence: CASSLAEGANTGELFF. CDR3 sequence (DNA): TGCGCCAGCAGCTTGGCCGAGGGTGCGAACACCGGGGAGCTGTTTTTT.

Ten or more counts support this clonotype. CDR3 sequence reads: CASLQLSRTIEQFF. The CDR3 bases are TGTGCCAGCCTACAACTAAGTCGGACAATTGAGCAGTTCTTC. This sequence joins TRBV7-9 and TRBJ2-1; perhaps TRBD1 as D (5 bases). This CDR3 contains 14 residues. Per germline, CDR1 SEHNR and CDR2 FQNEAQ (reference sequence). V was shortened by 8 bases and J by 9 bases, with 20 bases between the two germline ends.

This clonotype occurred many times. This chain links TRBV5-6 with TRBJ2-3; no clear D gene. V was shortened by 4 bases and J by 2 bases, with 5 bases between the two germline ends. The CDR3 contains 12 residues. Germline values: CDR1 SGHDT, CDR2 YYEEEE. The CDR3 spells CASSRNTDTQYF. CDR3 nucleotides: TGTGCCAGCAGCCGGAACACAGATACGCAGTATTTT.